The sequence of this TCR beta chain was determined in a study of graft-versus-host responses after intestinal transplantation. Study details: The recipients all started with anti-thymocyte globulin induction and then took tacrolimus and steroids for around 3 years. Study-wide results and caveats: In recipient marrow, GvH clones were found, and some appeared first in ileum or blood.

The CDR3 loop spans 13 amino acids. Germline V gene lookup returns CDR1 LNHNV and CDR2 YYDKDF (reference sequence). V was cut by 3 bases and J by 8 bases, with 13 bases left in between. This clone was seen more than once but under ten times. The antigen is unknown. TCRdb's table, derived via immunoSEQ multiplex PCR, lists solely in-frame clones and lacks some. The data show 9,000 to 10,000 clones, around 94% seen once. The source of this sequence is a human patient who received an intestinal transplant, so some T cells may come from the graft donor. This chain uses TRBV15 with TRBJ1-2; possibly TRBD1 for D (6 bases). Sequenced material: PBMCs, taken 8 days after intestinal transplant. The CDR3 coding sequence is TGTGCCACCAGCAGCGGGGGGGGCTGGGGCTACACCTTC. Translated, it gives CATSSGGGWGYTF.